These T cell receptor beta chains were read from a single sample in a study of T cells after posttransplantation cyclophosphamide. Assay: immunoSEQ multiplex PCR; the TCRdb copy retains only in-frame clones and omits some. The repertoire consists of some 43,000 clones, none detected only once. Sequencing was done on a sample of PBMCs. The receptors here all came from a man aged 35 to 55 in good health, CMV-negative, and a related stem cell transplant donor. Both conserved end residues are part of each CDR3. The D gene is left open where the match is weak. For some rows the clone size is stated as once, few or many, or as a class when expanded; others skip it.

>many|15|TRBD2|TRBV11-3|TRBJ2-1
CASSASGNSYNEQFF
TGTGCCAGCAGCGCTAGCGGGAACTCCTACAATGAGCAGTTCTTC
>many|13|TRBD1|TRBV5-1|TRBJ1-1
CASSLSGGTEAFF
TGCGCCAGCAGTCTTTCAGGGGGCACTGAAGCTTTCTTT
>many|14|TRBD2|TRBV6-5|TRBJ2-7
CASSRSGRIYEQYF
TGTGCCAGCAGTCGGAGCGGGAGGATCTACGAGCAGTACTTC
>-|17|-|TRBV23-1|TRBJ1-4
CASSPPGRDGTNEKLFF
TGCGCCAGCAGTCCCCCCGGGAGGGATGGGACTAATGAAAAACTGTTTTTT
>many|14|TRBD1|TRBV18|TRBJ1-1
CASSPDRTNTEAFF
TGTGCCAGCTCACCGGACAGGACGAACACTGAAGCTTTCTTT
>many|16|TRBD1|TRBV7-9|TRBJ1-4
CASSFGQGPFNEKLFF
TGTGCCAGCAGCTTTGGACAGGGACCGTTTAATGAAAAACTGTTTTTT
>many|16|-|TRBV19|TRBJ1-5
CASSTGGVRDYSPQHF
TGTGCCAGTAGTACCGGGGGTGTCCGCGATTATTCGCCCCAGCATTTT
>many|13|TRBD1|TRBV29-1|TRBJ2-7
CSVGTGDLYEQYF
TGCAGCGTTGGGACAGGGGATTTATACGAGCAGTACTTC
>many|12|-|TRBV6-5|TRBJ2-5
CASRVGEETQYF
TGTGCCAGCAGGGTTGGAGAGGAGACCCAGTACTTC
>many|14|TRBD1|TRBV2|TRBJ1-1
CASSSTGVDTEAFF
TGTGCCAGCAGTTCGACAGGGGTTGACACTGAAGCTTTCTTT
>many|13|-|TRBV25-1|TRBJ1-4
CASSEGSFGELFF
TGTGCCAGCAGTGAAGGGAGTTTTGGAGAACTGTTTTTT
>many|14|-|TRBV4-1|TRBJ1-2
CASSQDGANYGYTF
TGCGCCAGCAGCCAAGACGGGGCTAACTATGGCTACACCTTC
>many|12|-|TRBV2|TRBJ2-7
CASSQAAYEQYF
TGTGCCAGCAGCCAGGCCGCCTACGAGCAGTACTTC
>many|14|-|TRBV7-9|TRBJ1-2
CASSLGGTAYGYTF
TGTGCCAGCAGCTTGGGGGGGACGGCCTATGGCTACACCTTC
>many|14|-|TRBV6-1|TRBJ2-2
CASSDRVEAGELFF
TGTGCCAGCAGTGACAGGGTTGAGGCCGGGGAGCTGTTTTTT
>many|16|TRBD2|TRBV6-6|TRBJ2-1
CASSPFGLAGMDEQFF
TGTGCCAGCAGTCCGTTCGGACTAGCGGGAATGGATGAGCAGTTCTTC
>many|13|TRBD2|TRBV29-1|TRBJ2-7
CSVGGLVADEQYF
TGCAGCGTTGGAGGACTAGTCGCCGACGAGCAGTACTTC
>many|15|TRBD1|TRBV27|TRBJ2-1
CASSLLGQGSNEQFF
TGTGCCAGCAGTTTATTGGGACAGGGAAGCAATGAGCAGTTCTTC
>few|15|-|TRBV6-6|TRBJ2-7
CASSSRTTTSYEQYF
TGTGCCAGCAGTTCACGGACAACTACTTCCTACGAGCAGTACTTC
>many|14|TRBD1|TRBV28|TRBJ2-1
CASSSDRVYNEQFF
TGTGCCAGCAGCTCGGACAGGGTCTACAATGAGCAGTTCTTC
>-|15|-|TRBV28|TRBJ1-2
CASNYPRNPLYGYTF
TGTGCCAGCAACTACCCACGGAATCCGCTCTATGGCTACACCTTC
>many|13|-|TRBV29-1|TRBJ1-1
CSVEDRMNTEAFF
TGCAGCGTTGAAGATAGAATGAACACTGAAGCTTTCTTT
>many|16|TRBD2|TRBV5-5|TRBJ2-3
CASSGGGLAFFDTQYF
TGTGCCAGCAGCGGGGGGGGACTAGCGTTCTTTGATACGCAGTATTTT
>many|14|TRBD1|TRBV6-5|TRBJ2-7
CASTGQGAVNEQYF
TGTGCCAGCACCGGACAGGGGGCGGTTAACGAGCAGTACTTC
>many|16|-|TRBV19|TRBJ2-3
CASSLPSDSTTDTQYF
TGTGCCAGTTCCCTCCCCTCGGACAGCACCACAGATACGCAGTATTTT
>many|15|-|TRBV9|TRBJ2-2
CASSVGSTNTGELFF
TGTGCCAGCAGCGTAGGATCTACGAACACCGGGGAGCTGTTTTTT
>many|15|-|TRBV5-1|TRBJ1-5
CASSLALGDNQPQHF
TGCGCCAGCAGCTTGGCCTTGGGAGACAATCAGCCCCAGCATTTT
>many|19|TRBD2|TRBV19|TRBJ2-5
CASRPAGTSGADIWETQYF
TGTGCCAGCAGACCGGCCGGGACTAGCGGGGCCGATATTTGGGAGACCCAGTACTTC
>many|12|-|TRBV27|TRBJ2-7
CASSLPGVEQYF
TGTGCCAGCAGTCTGCCGGGGGTCGAGCAGTACTTC
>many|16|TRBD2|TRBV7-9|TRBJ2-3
CASSLLAGGPQDTQYF
TGTGCCAGCAGCTTACTCGCGGGAGGACCCCAGGATACGCAGTATTTT
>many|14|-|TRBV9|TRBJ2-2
CASSVSGYTGELFF
TGTGCCAGCAGCGTTAGCGGATACACCGGGGAGCTGTTTTTT
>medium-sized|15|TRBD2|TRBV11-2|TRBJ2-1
CASSFVLAGRDEQFF
TGTGCCAGCAGCTTTGTACTAGCGGGGAGGGATGAGCAGTTCTTC
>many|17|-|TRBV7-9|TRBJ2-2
CASSLVAGRDNTGELFF
TGTGCCAGCAGCTTAGTGGCGGGACGGGATAATACCGGGGAGCTGTTTTTT
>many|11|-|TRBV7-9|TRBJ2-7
CASSFNREQYF
TGTGCCAGCAGCTTTAATCGCGAGCAGTACTTC
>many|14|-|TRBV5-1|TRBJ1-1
CASSLVQGRTEAFF
TGCGCCAGCAGCTTGGTACAGGGTCGAACTGAAGCTTTCTTT
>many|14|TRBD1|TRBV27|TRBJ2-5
CASRDRGLKETQYF
TGTGCCAGCCGGGACAGGGGATTGAAAGAGACCCAGTACTTC
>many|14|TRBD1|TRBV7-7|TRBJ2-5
CASSLDRGRETQYF
TGTGCCAGCAGCTTAGACAGGGGAAGAGAGACCCAGTACTTC
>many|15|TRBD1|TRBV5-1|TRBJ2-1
CASSTGTEEYNEQFF
TGCGCCAGCAGCACCGGGACAGAGGAATACAATGAGCAGTTCTTC
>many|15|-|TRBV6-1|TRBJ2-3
CASSEGQASTDTQYF
TGTGCCAGCAGTGAAGGGCAGGCTAGCACAGATACGCAGTATTTT
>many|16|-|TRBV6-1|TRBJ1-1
CASSEVLGAMNTEAFF
TGTGCCAGCAGTGAAGTCCTGGGGGCGATGAACACTGAAGCTTTCTTT
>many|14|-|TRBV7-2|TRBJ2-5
CASSPPGALETQYF
TGTGCCAGCAGCCCGCCAGGGGCTTTGGAGACCCAGTACTTC
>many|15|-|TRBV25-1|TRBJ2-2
CASSDHKWSTGELFF
TGTGCCAGCAGTGATCATAAGTGGAGCACCGGGGAGCTGTTTTTT
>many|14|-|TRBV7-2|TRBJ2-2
CASSLVGSGGELFF
TGTGCCAGCAGCTTAGTAGGATCGGGCGGGGAGCTGTTTTTT
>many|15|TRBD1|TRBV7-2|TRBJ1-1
CASSLLSRGDTEAFF
TGTGCCAGCAGCTTACTAAGCAGGGGGGACACTGAAGCTTTCTTT
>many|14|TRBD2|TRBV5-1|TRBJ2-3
CASSLSGSPDTQYF
TGCGCCAGCAGCTTGAGCGGGAGCCCAGATACGCAGTATTTT
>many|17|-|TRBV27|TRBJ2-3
CASSLLTPFPSTDTQYF
TGTGCCAGCAGTTTACTAACCCCCTTCCCCAGCACAGATACGCAGTATTTT
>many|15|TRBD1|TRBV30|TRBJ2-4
CAWSEPGTGRNIQYF
TGTGCCTGGAGTGAGCCCGGGACAGGGAGAAACATTCAGTACTTC
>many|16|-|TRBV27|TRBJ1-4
CASRSDLTATNEKLFF
TGTGCCAGCAGGTCTGACTTGACAGCAACTAATGAAAAACTGTTTTTT
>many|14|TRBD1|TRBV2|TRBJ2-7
CASRGTGNLGAQYF
TGTGCCAGCAGAGGGACAGGGAATTTGGGGGCGCAGTACTTC
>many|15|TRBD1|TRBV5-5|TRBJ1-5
CASSLSYRGNQPQHF
TGTGCCAGCAGCTTGTCCTACAGGGGGAATCAGCCCCAGCATTTT
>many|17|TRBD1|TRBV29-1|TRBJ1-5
CSVVFRGPLDSNQPQHF
TGCAGCGTTGTGTTCAGGGGGCCACTCGATAGCAATCAGCCCCAGCATTTT
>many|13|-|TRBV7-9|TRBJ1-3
CASSLGAGDTIYF
TGTGCCAGCAGCTTAGGAGCGGGTGACACCATATATTTT
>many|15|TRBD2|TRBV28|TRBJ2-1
CASSRPGEGLGEQFF
TGTGCCAGCAGCCGCCCGGGGGAGGGGCTGGGTGAGCAGTTCTTC
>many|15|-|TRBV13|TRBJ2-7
CASSGRRDFSYEQYF
TGTGCCAGCAGTGGCCGCCGGGACTTCTCCTACGAGCAGTACTTC
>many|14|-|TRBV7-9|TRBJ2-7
CASSYWTAPYEQYF
TGTGCCAGCAGTTACTGGACAGCCCCCTACGAGCAGTACTTC
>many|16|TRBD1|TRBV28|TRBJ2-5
CASSPRGTGRKETQYF
TGTGCCAGCAGCCCACGAGGGACAGGGCGAAAAGAGACCCAGTACTTC
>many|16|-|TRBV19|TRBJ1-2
CASSIVTVTDSGGYTF
TGTGCCAGTAGTATAGTCACGGTGACCGACTCAGGGGGCTACACCTTC
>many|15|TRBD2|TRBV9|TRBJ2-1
CASSVAGSGGNEQFF
TGTGCCAGCAGCGTAGCGGGTAGCGGGGGCAATGAGCAGTTCTTC